Presented here are 14 T cell receptor beta chains from one specimen sequenced in a study of human T cells and chemical hapten exposure. The time point was: pre-sensitization, week 0. Described treatment: therapeutic diphenylcyclopropenone sensitization with weekly scalp DPC. TCRdb passed the RACE reads through MiXCR, listing each CDR3 protein once. The repertoire holds 300,000 to 450,000 distinct CDR3 sequences, with approximately 5.1% as singletons. The starting material was whole blood, obtained in connection with sensitization to the hapten diphenylcyclopropenone (DPC). Source of these receptors: a woman aged 50 to 60 with alopecia areata. Some clones in this sample may be carry-over from other donors' samples.

This sequence joins TRBV3-1 and TRBJ2-2; TRBD2 aligns across 12 bases. CDR1 is LGHDT and CDR2 is YNNKEL in the germline V gene (reference sequence). With 7 bases clipped from V and 4 bases from J, the junction kept 10 bases outside the gene matches. This CDR3 spans 17 amino acids. The CDR3 DNA is TGTGCCAGCACCCCGACTAGCGGGAGTGGCTTCACCGGGGAGCTGTTTTTT. Amino acid sequence: CASTPTSGSGFTGELFF. The full variable domain, completed using reference TRBV3-1 and TRBJ2-2, is DTAVSQTPKYLVTQMGNDKSIKCEQNLGHDTMYWYKQDSKKFLKIMFSYNNKELIINETVPNRFSPKSPDKAHLNLHINSLELGDSAVYFCASTPTSGSGFTGELFFGEGSRLTVL.

A few counts support this clonotype. This chain connects TRBV28 to TRBJ1-1; 7 bases agree with TRBD1. CDR1 is MDHEN, CDR2 SYDVKM, per germline. CDR3 length equals 14 residues. After removal of 8 bases from V and 1 base from J, the junction contained 7 bases not matched to a gene. This CDR3 reads CASGRQGSNTEAFF. The CDR3 nucleotides read TGTGCCAGCGGGCGACAGGGTTCGAACACTGAAGCTTTCTTT.

The chain is built from TRBV6-6 and TRBJ1-5; a weak D match, TRBD1 (6 bases). The CDR3 is 13 amino acids. Trimming removed 5 bases from V and 4 bases from J, with 9 bases in between. Looked up from germline, CDR1 is MNHNY and CDR2 is SVGAGI (reference sequence). Here the CDR3 reads CASSGGQNQPQHF. The CDR3 DNA reads TGTGCCAGCAGTGGTGGACAGAATCAGCCCCAGCATTTT.

There are a few counts of this clonotype. Without the conserved terminal phenylalanine or tryptophan, this CDR3 likely stems from a read error. The DNA is omitted, as the CDR3 cannot be located on it reliably, and the CDR3 follows TCRdb's listing. This chain uses TRBV27 with TRBJ2-1; the table assigns TRBD1, which was not confirmed against the DNA. From germline, CDR1 is MNHEY and CDR2 SMNVEV (reference sequence). Inclusive of both ends, the CDR3 amounts to 12 amino acids. CDR3 in amino acids: CASSLAGQGAFC.

The V gene is TRBV6-1, the J gene TRBJ2-5; D is unresolved. Looked up from germline, CDR1 is MNHNS and CDR2 is SASEGT. The CDR3 is 15 amino acids. Between the trimmed V and J ends, which lost 2 bases and 2 bases, there was a span of 12 bases. CDR3 in amino acids: CASSEFGRRQETQYF. DNA for the CDR3: TGTGCCAGCAGTGAATTCGGGCGGAGACAAGAGACCCAGTACTTC.

This clonotype was seen ten or more times. The chain employs TRBV30 and TRBJ2-7; 11 positions match TRBD1. J was trimmed by 6 bases and V by 1 base; bases with no gene match: 8. Germline V lookup: CDR1 GTSNPN, CDR2 SVGIG (reference sequence). The CDR3 spans 15 residues. The CDR3 DNA sequence: TGTGCCTGGAGTGCCCAGGACAGGGGGCGGGTCGAGCAGTACTTC. Residues: CAWSAQDRGRVEQYF.

The V gene is TRBV6-1, the J gene TRBJ2-5, with 12 bases fitting TRBD2. Trimming removed 5 bases from V and 4 bases from J; junction bases left unmatched: 5. Germline loops: CDR1 MNHNS, CDR2 SASEGT. The CDR3 has 15 residues. The CDR3 sequence is CASSYLTSGGETQYF. The CDR3 DNA reads as TGTGCCAGCAGTTATCTGACTAGCGGGGGAGAGACCCAGTACTTC.

The chain carries TRBV12-3 or TRBV12-4 and TRBJ2-7, with 12 positions matching TRBD1. CDR3 length equals 14 residues. V lost 7 bases to trimming and J lost 7 bases; unmatched junction nucleotides: 8. The CDR3 nucleotides read TGTGCCAGCACTAGGGGGGACAGGGGGCATGAGCAGTACTTC. Protein sequence: CASTRGDRGHEQYF.

V gene TRBV18 combines with J gene TRBJ2-1; 11 bases are a match to TRBD2. V was clipped by 4 bases and J by 8 bases; unmatched bases: 4. The germline V gene has CDR1 KGHSH and CDR2 LQKENI. This CDR3 is built from 14 residues. Written as DNA, the CDR3 is TGTGCCAGCTCACTACTAGCGGGAGATCATGAGCAGTTCTTC. Translation gives CASSLLAGDHEQFF.

This clonotype was seen ten or more times. The V gene is TRBV25-1, the J gene TRBJ2-7, with D possibly TRBD2 on 5 matching bases. The CDR3 has 10 residues. Germline assignment: CDR1 MGHDK and CDR2 SYGVNS. Between the trimmed V and J ends, which lost 8 bases and 6 bases, there was a span of 8 bases. Here the CDR3 reads CASEGTEQYF. CDR3 sequence (DNA): TGTGCCAGCGAGGGAACCGAGCAGTACTTC.

This clonotype was observed many times. The chain couples TRBV5-1 to TRBJ1-1, with D uncertain. Trimming took 3 bases from V and 6 from J, leaving 12 bases between them. The CDR3 consists of 13 residues. Germline loops: CDR1 SGHRS, CDR2 YFSETQ. The CDR3 nucleotides read TGCGCCAGCAGCTCGACTTTGGATGCTGAAGCTTTCTTT. Its protein product is CASSSTLDAEAFF. Looking up the rest from reference TRBV5-1 and TRBJ1-1 gives the full variable domain: KAGVTQTPRYLIKTRGQQVTLSCSPISGHRSVSWYQQTPGQGLQFLFEYFSETQRNKGNFPGRFSGRQFSNSRSEMNVSTLELGDSALYLCASSSTLDAEAFFGQGTRLTVV.

CDR3 bases: TGCAGTGCTACGGTTCGACAGGCTGAAGCTTTCTTT. Encoded protein: CSATVRQAEAFF. V usage is TRBV20-1 and J usage is TRBJ1-1, with a tentative D call TRBD1 (6 bases). Per the germline V gene, CDR1 is DFQATT and CDR2 is SNEGSKA (reference sequence). This CDR3 has 12 amino acids. Trimming took off 4 bases at V and 6 bases at J, with 12 bases between the two ends.

This chain links TRBV4-1 with TRBJ2-4; 8 nucleotides align to TRBD2. Germline lookup yields CDR1 MGHRA and CDR2 YSYEKL. V lost 4 bases to trimming and J lost 9 bases; unmatched junction nucleotides: 11. The CDR3 is 15 residues long. CDR3: CASSPRNSGASIQYF. CDR3 in DNA: TGCGCCAGCAGCCCACGAAATAGCGGGGCAAGCATTCAGTACTTC.

This clonotype has at least ten counts. The V and J genes are TRBV7-6 and TRBJ2-1, with 10 bases matching TRBD1. The CDR3 totals 15 residues. Germline lookup yields CDR1 SGHVS and CDR2 FNYEAQ. Trimming cost V 5 bases and J 1 base; bases outside gene matches: 2. CDR3 sequence reads: CASSVDRGSYNEQFF. The CDR3, as DNA: TGTGCCAGCAGCGTGGACAGGGGGTCCTACAATGAGCAGTTCTTC. Based on the CDR3 plus reference TRBV7-6 and TRBJ2-1, the full variable domain is GAGVSQSPRYKVTKRGQDVALRCDPISGHVSLYWYRQALGQGPEFLTYFNYEAQQDKSGLPNDRFSAERPEGSISTLTIQRTEQRDSAMYRCASSVDRGSYNEQFFGPGTRLTVL.